This T cell receptor beta chain is drawn from a study of shared clonotypes between healthy human individuals. About this clone itself: What it binds is not known.

At the deep level, the assay was run. Profiling relied on immunoSEQ multiplex PCR, and the TCRdb table lists in-frame clones only, not all of them. Among roughly 2.2 million clones listed, approximately 95% were seen once. General study results and limits: What rarefaction showed was incomplete sorted-subset sequencing despite large depth. Naive subsets generally had larger estimated richness than memory subsets.

CDR3 length equals 17 residues. Germline V CDR1 and CDR2: SGDLS, YYNGEE. The V and J ends lost 0 bases and 5 bases, in that order; junction bases with no gene match: 11. The chain has TRBV9 and TRBJ1-2; 9 positions agree with TRBD1. Sequences were obtained from naive CD4+ T cells from PBMCs. Subset noted: CD45RA+ positively selected. The TCR comes from a young man in good health. Some clones in this sample may be carry-over from other donors' samples. CDR3 amino acids: CASSVGVWGQGTYGYTF. CDR3 bases: TGTGCCAGCAGCGTAGGGGTTTGGGGACAGGGAACGTATGGCTACACCTTC.